The 2 T cell receptor beta chains presented below share a single source sample, sequenced in a study of cytomegalovirus exposure and HLA in healthy donors. Sequencing was performed with immunoSEQ multiplex PCR; in TCRdb, only in-frame clones are kept and a portion is missing. The data show some 130,000 clones, with around 80% seen just once and approximately 30% held by the top ten. The sequenced sample consisted of PBMCs. These TCRs come from a young man in good health and CMV-seropositive.

V usage is TRBV2 and J usage is TRBJ1-3; 10 nucleotides match TRBD1. The CDR3 has 15 amino acids. The V gene end was trimmed by 8 bases and the J gene end by 3 bases; junction bases not matched to a gene: 7. Germline V gene sequence: CDR1 SNHLY, CDR2 FYNNEI. The CDR3 is CASGDRGVGGNTIYF. CDR3 sequence (DNA): TGTGCCAGCGGGGACAGGGGAGTCGGTGGAAACACCATATATTTT.

The chain combines TRBV27 with TRBJ1-2; D unclear. There are 13 residues in the CDR3. Germline CDR1 MNHEY, CDR2 SMNVEV (reference sequence). V was shortened by 5 bases and J by 5 bases, with 12 bases between the two germline ends. This CDR3 reads CASSATEKYGYTF. The CDR3 DNA is TGTGCCAGCAGTGCTACAGAAAAATATGGCTACACCTTC.